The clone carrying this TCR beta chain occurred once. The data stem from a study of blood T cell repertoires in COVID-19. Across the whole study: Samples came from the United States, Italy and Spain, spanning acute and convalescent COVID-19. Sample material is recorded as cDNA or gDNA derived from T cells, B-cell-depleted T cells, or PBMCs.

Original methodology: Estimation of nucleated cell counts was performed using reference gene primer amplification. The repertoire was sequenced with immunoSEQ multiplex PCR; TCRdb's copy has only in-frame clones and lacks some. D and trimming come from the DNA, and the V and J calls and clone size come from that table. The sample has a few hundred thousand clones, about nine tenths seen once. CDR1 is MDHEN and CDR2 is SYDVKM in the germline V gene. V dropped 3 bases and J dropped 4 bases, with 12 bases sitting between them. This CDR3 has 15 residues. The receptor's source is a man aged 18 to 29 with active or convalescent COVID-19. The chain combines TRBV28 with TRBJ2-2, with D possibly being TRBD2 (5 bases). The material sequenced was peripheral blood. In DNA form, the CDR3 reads TGTGCCAGCAGTTTTTCCGGGCGGGTCACCGGGGAGCTGTTTTTT. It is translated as CASSFSGRVTGELFF.